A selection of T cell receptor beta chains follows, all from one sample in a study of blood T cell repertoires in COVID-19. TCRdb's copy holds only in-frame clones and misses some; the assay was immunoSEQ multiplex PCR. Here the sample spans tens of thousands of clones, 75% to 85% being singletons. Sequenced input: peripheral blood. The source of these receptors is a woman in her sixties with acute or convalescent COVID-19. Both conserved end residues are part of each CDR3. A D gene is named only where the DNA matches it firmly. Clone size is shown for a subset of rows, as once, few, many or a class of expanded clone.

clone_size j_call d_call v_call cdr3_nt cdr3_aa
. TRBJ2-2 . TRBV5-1 TGCGCCAGCAGCACAGGAGAGTTGGACACCGGGGAGCTGTTTTTT CASSTGELDTGELFF
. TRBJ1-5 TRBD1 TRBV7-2 TGTGCCAGCAGCTTAGCTGGGACAGATAATCAGCCCCAGCATTTT CASSLAGTDNQPQHF
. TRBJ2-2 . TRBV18 TGTGCCAGCTCACCACTGCAGGGATTTTCCATCGGGGAGCTGTTTTTT CASSPLQGFSIGELFF
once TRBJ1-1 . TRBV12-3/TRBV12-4 TGTGCCAGCACCATGGGCTCCGAAGCTTTCTTT CASTMGSEAFF
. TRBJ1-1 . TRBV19 TGTGCCAGTAGTATAGATATGGGGGCTTCGGCTTTCTTT CASSIDMGASAFF
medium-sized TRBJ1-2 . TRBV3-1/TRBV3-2 TGTGCCAGCAGCCAAGTATCTGGCTACACCTTC CASSQVSGYTF
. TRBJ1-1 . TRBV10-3 TGTGCCATCACGGCTGAGGGTCTGCCGGGTGAAGCTTTCTTT CAITAEGLPGEAFF
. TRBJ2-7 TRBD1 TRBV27 TGTGCCAGCAGTTTGGCCAGGGGGCCCCACTACGAGCAGTACTTC CASSLARGPHYEQYF
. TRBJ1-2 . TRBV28 TGTGCCAGCAGTACCCCCGGGCCGGGAGTCCCCGGCTACACCTTC CASSTPGPGVPGYTF
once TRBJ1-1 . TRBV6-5 TGTGCCAGCAGCCTGACTGTGAACACTGAAGCTTTCTTT CASSLTVNTEAFF
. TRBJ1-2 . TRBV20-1 TGCAGTGCTGGGGGCGGGGGTGGCTACACCTTC CSAGGGGGYTF
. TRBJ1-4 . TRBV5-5 TGTGCCAGCAGCTCCCATGCAACTAATGAAAAACTGTTTTTT CASSSHATNEKLFF
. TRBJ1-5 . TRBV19 TGTGCCAGTAGTATCAACTTCGATCAGCCCCAGCATTTT CASSINFDQPQHF
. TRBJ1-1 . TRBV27 TGTGCCAGCAGTTCTCCGACAGGCTGGAACACTGAAGCTTTCTTT CASSSPTGWNTEAFF
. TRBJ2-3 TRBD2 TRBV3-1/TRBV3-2 TGTGCCAGCAGCCAAGTGCCTGCTAGCGGGGGGGAGCATGGGGAGTATTTT CASSQVPASGGEHGEYF
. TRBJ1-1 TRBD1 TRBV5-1 TGCGCCAGCAGCTTGGAAGGGCAGGGGGCTTGGGACACTGAAGCTTTCTTT CASSLEGQGAWDTEAFF
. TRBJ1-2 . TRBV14 TGTGCCAGCAGCCAGGGGGCTGACTATGGCTACACCTTC CASSQGADYGYTF
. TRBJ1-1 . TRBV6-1 TGTGCCAGCAGTGAAAGTCGGGGGGCTCGGACTGAAGCTTTCTTT CASSESRGARTEAFF
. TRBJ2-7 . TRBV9 TGTGCCAGCAGCGTAGCGACTGGTGGGGCTCAGAAGCAGTACTTC CASSVATGGAQKQYF
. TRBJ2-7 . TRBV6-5 TGTGCCAGCACCAACCTTCTACCTTTGCCCTACGAGCAGTACTTC CASTNLLPLPYEQYF
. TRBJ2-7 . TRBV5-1 TGCGCCAGCAGCTTGGCCAATTTAGGGGTCTACGAGCAGTACTTC CASSLANLGVYEQYF
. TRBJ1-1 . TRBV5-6 TGTGCCAGCAGCCTAATGACGGTGGGTCAGGGTGAAGCTTTCTTT CASSLMTVGQGEAFF
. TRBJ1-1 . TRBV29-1 TGCAGCGTTGTACAGGGGAACACTGAAGCTTTCTTT CSVVQGNTEAFF
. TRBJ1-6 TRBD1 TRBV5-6 TGTGCCAGCAGCTTGCCCGGGACAGCGAATTCACCCCTCCACTTT CASSLPGTANSPLHF
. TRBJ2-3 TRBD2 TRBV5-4 TGTGCCAGCAGCCCCACCGGCGGGGGGCGATCAGATACGCAGTATTTT CASSPTGGGRSDTQYF
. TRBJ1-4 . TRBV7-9 TGTGCCAGCAGCTCTGGGACACTAACAACTAATGAAAAACTGTTTTTT CASSSGTLTTNEKLFF
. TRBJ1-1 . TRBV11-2 TGTGCCAGCAGCCTGGGGGGGGTAGTGAACACTGAAGCTTTCTTT CASSLGGVVNTEAFF
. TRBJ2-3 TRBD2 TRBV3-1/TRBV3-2 TGTGCCAGCAGCCAGGGACTAGCGGGGGGGCTTTATACGCAGTATTTT CASSQGLAGGLYTQYF
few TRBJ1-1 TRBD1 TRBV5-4 TGTGCCAGCAGCCAACAGGGGGCTCTTAGTGAAGCTTTCTTT CASSQQGALSEAFF
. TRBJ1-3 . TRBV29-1 TGCAGCGTTTCGCCAGGGGTATCGGGAAACACCATATATTTT CSVSPGVSGNTIYF
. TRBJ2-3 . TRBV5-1 TGCGCCAGCGGTTCGGCAGGGGATACGCAGTATTTT CASGSAGDTQYF
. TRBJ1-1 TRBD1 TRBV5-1 TGCGCCAGCAGCCGTCGGAGTCCGGGCGGGACAGGAAGGGGGAACACTGAAGCTTTCTTT CASSRRSPGGTGRGNTEAFF
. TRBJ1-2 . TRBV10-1 TGCGCCAGCAGTGAGTGCGGGGAATATGGCTACACCTTC CASSECGEYGYTF
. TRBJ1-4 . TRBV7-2 TGTGCCAGCAGCTTACGCGGGGTTAATGAAAAACTGTTTTTT CASSLRGVNEKLFF
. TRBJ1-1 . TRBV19 TGTGCCAGTAGTATCGACATGAACACTGAAGCTTTCTTT CASSIDMNTEAFF
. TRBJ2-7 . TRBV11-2 TGTGCCAGCAGCTTAGCTTTTAGCGACTCCTACGAGCAGTACTTC CASSLAFSDSYEQYF
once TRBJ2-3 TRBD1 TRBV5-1 TGCGCCAGCAGCGGGACAGGGTGGGCAGATACGCAGTATTTT CASSGTGWADTQYF
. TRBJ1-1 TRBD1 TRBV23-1 TGCGCCAGCAGTCCCCCGGTACAGGGGGCGGCTGAAGCTTTCTTT CASSPPVQGAAEAFF
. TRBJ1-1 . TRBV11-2 TGTGCCAGCAGCTTAGATCATAGGGGGGAAGCTTTCTTT CASSLDHRGEAFF
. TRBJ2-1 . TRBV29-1 TGCAGCGTTGAAACGGGGGATGAGCAGTTCTTC CSVETGDEQFF
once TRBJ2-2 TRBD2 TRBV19 TGTGCCAGTAGTATAGGTGGGACTAGCCCAACCGGGGAGCTGTTTTTT CASSIGGTSPTGELFF
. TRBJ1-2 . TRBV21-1 TGTGCCAGCAGCAAATTATTACAGGACCATAACTATGGCTACACCTTC CASSKLLQDHNYGYTF
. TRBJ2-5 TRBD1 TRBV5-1 TGCGCCAGCAGCTTGGAGGGGGCCCGACAAGAGACCCAGTACTTC CASSLEGARQETQYF
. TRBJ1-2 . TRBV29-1 TGCAGCGCCGCCGACAGCTTAGATGGGTATGGCTACACCTTC CSAADSLDGYGYTF
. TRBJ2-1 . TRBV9 TGTGCCAGCAGCGTATTCTCTGGGGGCGAGCAGTTCTTC CASSVFSGGEQFF
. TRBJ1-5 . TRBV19 TGTGCCAGTAGCAACAGCAGGTTAGGCAATCAGCCCCAGCATTTT CASSNSRLGNQPQHF
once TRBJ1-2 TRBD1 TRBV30 TGTGCCTGGACTACCGGACAGGGGATCTATGGCTACACCTTC CAWTTGQGIYGYTF
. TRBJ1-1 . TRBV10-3 TGTGCCATGGCCGGGTTAGGTACTGAAGCTTTCTTT CAMAGLGTEAFF
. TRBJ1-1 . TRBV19 TGTGCCAGTAGTTCGGGACTCTTGAACACTGAAGCTTTCTTT CASSSGLLNTEAFF
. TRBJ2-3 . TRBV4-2 TGTGCCAGCAGCCAAGACGGCGGGGGCGCAAGCACAGATACGCAGTATTTT CASSQDGGGASTDTQYF
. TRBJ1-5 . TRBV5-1 TGCGCCAGCAGCTTGGCTATCGACTCGCCCCAGCATTTT CASSLAIDSPQHF
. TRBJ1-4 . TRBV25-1 TGTGCCAGCAGTGAGGGCTCAGGGGTGTATGAAAAACTGTTTTTT CASSEGSGVYEKLFF